Detailed here is one T cell receptor beta chain. Its antigen remains unidentified. Looked up from germline, CDR1 is SGHRS and CDR2 is YFSETQ. J gave up 2 bases and V 2 bases, and 10 bases lay outside the gene matches. There are 18 residues in the CDR3. Primers for the PCR totalled 60 Vbeta and 13 Jbeta. Method: immunoSEQ multiplex PCR; TCRdb's copy keeps in-frame clones and lacks some. The sample contains 170,000 or so clones, 65% to 85% of which appear only once. The data derive from a study of cytomegalovirus exposure and HLA in healthy donors. Study-wide results and caveats: Rare sequences made up most TCRs, while some public TCRs were found in many donors.

Sequencing was performed on PBMCs. This TCR was recovered from a man in his sixties in good health and CMV-seronegative. The J gene is TRBJ2-6, the V gene TRBV5-1; 7 bases match TRBD1. The CDR3 DNA reads TGCGCCAGCAGCTTCAACCTACAGGGGTTAGCTGGGGCCAACGTCCTGACTTTC. It codes for CASSFNLQGLAGANVLTF.